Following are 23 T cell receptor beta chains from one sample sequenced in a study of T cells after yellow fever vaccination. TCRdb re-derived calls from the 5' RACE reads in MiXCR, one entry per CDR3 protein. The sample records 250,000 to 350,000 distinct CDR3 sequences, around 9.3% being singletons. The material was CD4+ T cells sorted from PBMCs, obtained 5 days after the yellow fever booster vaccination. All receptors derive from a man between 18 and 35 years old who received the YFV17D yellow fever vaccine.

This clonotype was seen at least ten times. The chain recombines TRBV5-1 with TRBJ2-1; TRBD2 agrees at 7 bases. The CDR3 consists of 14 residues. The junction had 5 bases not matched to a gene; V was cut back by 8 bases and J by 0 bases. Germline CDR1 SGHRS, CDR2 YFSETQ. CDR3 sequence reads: CASWEGFSYNEQFF. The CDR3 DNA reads TGCGCCAGTTGGGAGGGCTTCTCCTACAATGAGCAGTTCTTC.

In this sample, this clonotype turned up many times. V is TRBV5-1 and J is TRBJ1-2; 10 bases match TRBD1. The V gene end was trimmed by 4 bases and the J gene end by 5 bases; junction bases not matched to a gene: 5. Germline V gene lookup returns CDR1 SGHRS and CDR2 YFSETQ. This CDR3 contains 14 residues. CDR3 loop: CASSRDRGTYGYTF. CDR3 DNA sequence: TGCGCCAGCAGCCGGGACAGGGGAACTTATGGCTACACCTTC.

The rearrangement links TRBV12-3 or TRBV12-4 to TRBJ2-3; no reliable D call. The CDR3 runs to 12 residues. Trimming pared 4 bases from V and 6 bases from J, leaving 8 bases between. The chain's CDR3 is CASSWGRDTQYF. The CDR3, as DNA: TGTGCCAGCAGTTGGGGAAGGGATACGCAGTATTTT.

This CDR3 reads CASSSGQGNTGELFF. The CDR3 DNA reads as TGCGCCAGCAGCAGCGGACAGGGGAACACCGGGGAGCTGTTTTTT. The chain carries TRBV5-1 and TRBJ2-2; TRBD1 agrees at 8 bases. Trimming took 4 bases from V and 1 from J; bases not matched to a gene: 3. This CDR3 comprises 15 residues. Per the germline V gene, CDR1 is SGHRS and CDR2 is YFSETQ.

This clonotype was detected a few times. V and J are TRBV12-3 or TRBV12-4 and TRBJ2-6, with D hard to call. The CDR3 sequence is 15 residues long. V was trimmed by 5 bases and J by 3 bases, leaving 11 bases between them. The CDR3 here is CASSHKRFGANVLTF. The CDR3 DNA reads TGTGCCAGCAGTCATAAGAGGTTTGGGGCCAACGTCCTGACTTTC.

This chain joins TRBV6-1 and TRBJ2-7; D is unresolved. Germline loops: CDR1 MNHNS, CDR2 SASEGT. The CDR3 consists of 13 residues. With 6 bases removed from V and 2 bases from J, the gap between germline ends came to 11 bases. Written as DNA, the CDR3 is TGTGCCAGCAGCGACCCACCCGCCTACGAGCAGTACGTC. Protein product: CASSDPPAYEQYV.

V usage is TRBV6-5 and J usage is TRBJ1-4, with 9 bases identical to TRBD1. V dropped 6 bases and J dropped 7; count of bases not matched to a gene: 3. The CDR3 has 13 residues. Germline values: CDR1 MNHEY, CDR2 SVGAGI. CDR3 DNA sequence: TGTGCCAGCAGATCGGACAGGGGTGAAAAACTGTTTTTT. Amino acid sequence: CASRSDRGEKLFF.

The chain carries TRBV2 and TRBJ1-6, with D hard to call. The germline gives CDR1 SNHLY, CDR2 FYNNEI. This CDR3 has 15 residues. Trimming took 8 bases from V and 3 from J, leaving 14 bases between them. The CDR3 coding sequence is TGTGCCAGCGTGTCCGCCAGCTTCTATAATTCACCCCTCCACTTT. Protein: CASVSASFYNSPLHF.

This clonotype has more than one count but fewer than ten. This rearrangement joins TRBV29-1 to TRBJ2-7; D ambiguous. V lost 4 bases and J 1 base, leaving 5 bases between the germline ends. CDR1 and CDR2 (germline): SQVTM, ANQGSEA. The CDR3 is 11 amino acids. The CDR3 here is CSVVRSYEQYF. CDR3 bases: TGCAGCGTTGTGAGGTCCTACGAGCAGTACTTC.

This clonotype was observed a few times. CDR3 protein: CASINQPQHF. The CDR3 coding sequence is TGTGCCAGCATTAATCAGCCCCAGCATTTT. V is TRBV27 and J is TRBJ1-5; no clear D. Germline V lookup: CDR1 MNHEY, CDR2 SMNVEV (reference sequence). The V end was cut by 7 bases, the J end by 4 bases, with 2 bases between. This CDR3 spans 10 amino acids.

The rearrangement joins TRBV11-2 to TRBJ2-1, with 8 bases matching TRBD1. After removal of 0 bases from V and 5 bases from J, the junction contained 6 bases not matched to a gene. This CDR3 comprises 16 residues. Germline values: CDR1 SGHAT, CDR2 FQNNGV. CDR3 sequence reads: CASSLDPGGKNNEQFF. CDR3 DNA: TGTGCCAGCAGCTTAGACCCAGGGGGCAAAAACAATGAGCAGTTCTTC.

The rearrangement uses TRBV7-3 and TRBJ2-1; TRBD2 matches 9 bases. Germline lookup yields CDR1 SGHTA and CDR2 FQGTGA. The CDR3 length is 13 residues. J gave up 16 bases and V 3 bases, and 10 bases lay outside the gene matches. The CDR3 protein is CASSFAGGDREFF. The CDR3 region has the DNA TGTGCCAGCAGCTTTGCGGGGGGGGATCGTGAATTCTTC. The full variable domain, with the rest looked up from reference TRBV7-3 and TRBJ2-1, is GAGVSQTPSNKVTEKGKYVELRCDPISGHTALYWYRQSLGQGPEFLIYFQGTGAADDSGLPNDRFFAVRPEGSVSTLKIQRTERGDSAVYLCASSFAGGDREFFGPGTRLTVL.

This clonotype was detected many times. The CDR3 protein is CAWIKEGNTEAFF. CDR3 nucleotide sequence: TGTGCCTGGATAAAGGAGGGGAACACTGAAGCTTTCTTT. The genes are TRBV30 and TRBJ1-1; D is uncertain. CDR3 length equals 13 residues. The germline CDR1 and CDR2 sequences are GTSNPN and SVGIG (reference sequence). With 4 bases removed from V and 1 base from J, the gap between germline ends came to 10 bases.

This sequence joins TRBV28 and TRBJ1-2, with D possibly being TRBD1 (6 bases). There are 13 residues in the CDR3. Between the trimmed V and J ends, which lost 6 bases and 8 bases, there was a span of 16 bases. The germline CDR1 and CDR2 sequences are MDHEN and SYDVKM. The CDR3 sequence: CASRRSGGRGYTF. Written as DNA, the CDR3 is TGTGCCAGCAGGCGATCGGGGGGCAGGGGCTACACCTTC.

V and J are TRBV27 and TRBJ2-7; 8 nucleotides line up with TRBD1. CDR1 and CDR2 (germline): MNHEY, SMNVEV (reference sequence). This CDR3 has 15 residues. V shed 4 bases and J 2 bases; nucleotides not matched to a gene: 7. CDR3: CASSSEDRATYEQYV. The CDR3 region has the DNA TGTGCCAGCAGTTCGGAGGACAGGGCGACCTACGAGCAGTACGTC.

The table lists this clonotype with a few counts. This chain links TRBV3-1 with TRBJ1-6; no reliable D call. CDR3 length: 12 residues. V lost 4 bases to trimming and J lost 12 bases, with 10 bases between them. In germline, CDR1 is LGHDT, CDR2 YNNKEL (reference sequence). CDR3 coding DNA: TGTGCCAGCAGCCGACCGACCGGACCCCTCCACTTT. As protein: CASSRPTGPLHF.

CDR3 residues: CASSSKQTGIDYGYTF. The CDR3, as DNA: TGTGCCAGCAGCTCTAAACAGACAGGGATCGACTATGGCTACACCTTC. The chain couples TRBV7-8 to TRBJ1-2; 7 positions match TRBD1. Germline loops: CDR1 SGHVS, CDR2 FQNEAQ. V lost 4 bases, J lost 3 bases, and 11 bases stayed unmatched. The CDR3 covers 16 residues. Filled out from reference TRBV7-8 and TRBJ1-2, the complete variable domain reads GAGVSQSPRYKVAKRGQDVALRCDPISGHVSLFWYQQALGQGPEFLTYFQNEAQLDKSGLPSDRFFAERPEGSVSTLKIQRTQQEDSAVYLCASSSKQTGIDYGYTFGSGTRLTVV.

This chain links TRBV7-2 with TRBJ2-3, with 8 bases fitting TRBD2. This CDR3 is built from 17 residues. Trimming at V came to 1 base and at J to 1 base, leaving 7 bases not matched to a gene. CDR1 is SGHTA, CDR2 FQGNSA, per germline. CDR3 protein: CASSLGPAGARTDTQYF. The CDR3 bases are TGTGCCAGCAGCTTAGGGCCAGCGGGGGCTCGCACAGATACGCAGTATTTT.

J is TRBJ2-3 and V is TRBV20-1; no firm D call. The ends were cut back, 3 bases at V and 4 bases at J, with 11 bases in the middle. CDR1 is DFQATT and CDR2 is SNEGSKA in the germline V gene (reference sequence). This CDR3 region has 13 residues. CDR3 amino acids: CSASISIADTQYF. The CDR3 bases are TGCAGTGCTAGTATTTCAATCGCAGATACGCAGTATTTT.

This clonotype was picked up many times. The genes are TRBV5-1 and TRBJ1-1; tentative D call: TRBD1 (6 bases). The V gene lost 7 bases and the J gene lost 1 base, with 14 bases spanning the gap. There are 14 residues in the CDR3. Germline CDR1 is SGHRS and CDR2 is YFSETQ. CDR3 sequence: CASGPDRTNTEAFF. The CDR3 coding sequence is TGCGCCAGCGGACCTGACAGGACGAACACTGAAGCTTTCTTT.

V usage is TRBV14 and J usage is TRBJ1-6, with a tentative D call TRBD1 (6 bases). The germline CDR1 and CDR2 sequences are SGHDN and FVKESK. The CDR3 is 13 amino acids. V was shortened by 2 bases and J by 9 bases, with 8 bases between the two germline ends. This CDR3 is CASSQNRVSPLHF. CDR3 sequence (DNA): TGTGCCAGCAGCCAAAACAGGGTTTCACCCCTCCACTTT.

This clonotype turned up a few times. CDR3 in DNA: TGCAGTGCTAGGGTTCCTGGCACCGACTCAAATTCACCCCTCCACTTT. It codes for CSARVPGTDSNSPLHF. This sequence joins TRBV20-1 and TRBJ1-6; D remains ambiguous. Per germline, CDR1 DFQATT and CDR2 SNEGSKA (reference sequence). The CDR3 runs to 16 residues. V dropped 3 bases and J dropped 7 bases, with 19 bases sitting between them.

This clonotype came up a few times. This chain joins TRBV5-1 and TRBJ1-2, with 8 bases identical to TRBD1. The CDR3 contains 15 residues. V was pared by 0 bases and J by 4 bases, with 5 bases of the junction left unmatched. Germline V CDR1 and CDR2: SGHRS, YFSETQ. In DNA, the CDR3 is TGCGCCAGCAGCTTGGCAGGACAGGGCACCTATGGCTACACCTTC. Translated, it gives CASSLAGQGTYGYTF.